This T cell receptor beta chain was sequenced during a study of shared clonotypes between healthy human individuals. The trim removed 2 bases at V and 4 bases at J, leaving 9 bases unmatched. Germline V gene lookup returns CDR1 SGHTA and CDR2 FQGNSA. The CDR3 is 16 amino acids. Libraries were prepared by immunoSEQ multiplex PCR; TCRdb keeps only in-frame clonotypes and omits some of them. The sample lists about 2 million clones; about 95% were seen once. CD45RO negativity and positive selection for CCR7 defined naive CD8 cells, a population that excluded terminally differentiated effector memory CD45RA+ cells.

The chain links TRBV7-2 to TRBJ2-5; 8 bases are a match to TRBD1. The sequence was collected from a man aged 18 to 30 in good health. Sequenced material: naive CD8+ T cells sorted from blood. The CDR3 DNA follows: TGTGCCAGCAGCTTACCCCCGGACAGGGAGATAGAGACCCAGTACTTC. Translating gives CASSLPPDREIETQYF.